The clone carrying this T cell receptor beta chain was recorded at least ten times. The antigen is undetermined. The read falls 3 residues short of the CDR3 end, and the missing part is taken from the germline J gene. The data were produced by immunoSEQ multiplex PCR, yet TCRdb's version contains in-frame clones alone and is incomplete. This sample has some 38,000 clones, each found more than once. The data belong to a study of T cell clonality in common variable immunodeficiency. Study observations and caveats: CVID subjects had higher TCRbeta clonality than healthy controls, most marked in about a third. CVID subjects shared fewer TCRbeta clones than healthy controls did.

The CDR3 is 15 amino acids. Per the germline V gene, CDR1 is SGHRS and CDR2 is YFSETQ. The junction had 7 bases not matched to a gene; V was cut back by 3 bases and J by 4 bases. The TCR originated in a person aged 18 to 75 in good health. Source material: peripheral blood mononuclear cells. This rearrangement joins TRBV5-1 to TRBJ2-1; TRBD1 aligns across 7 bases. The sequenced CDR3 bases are TGCGCCAGCAGCTCCCGACAGGGCTCTTACAATGAG. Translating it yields CASSSRQGSYNE. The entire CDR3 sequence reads CASSSRQGSYNEQFF. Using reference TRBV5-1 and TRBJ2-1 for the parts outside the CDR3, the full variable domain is KAGVTQTPRYLIKTRGQQVTLSCSPISGHRSVSWYQQTPGQGLQFLFEYFSETQRNKGNFPGRFSGRQFSNSRSEMNVSTLELGDSALYLCASSSRQGSYNEQFFGPGTRLTVL.